The 23 T cell receptor beta chains below were found in one sample sequenced in a study of CD8 T cells in ankylosing spondylitis. TCRdb reprocessed the 5' RACE reads with MiXCR, giving one entry per CDR3 protein. The table shows a few hundred thousand distinct CDR3 sequences, with approximately 22% occurring only once. Sample: blood, either unsorted or a sorted T cell fraction (not recorded which). These receptors were obtained from a male donor with ankylosing spondylitis or in good health (not recorded which).

This clonotype was seen a few times. The chain combines TRBV5-6 with TRBJ2-2, with 11 bases that match TRBD1. Trimming at V came to 3 bases and at J to 4 bases, leaving 2 bases not matched to a gene. Germline CDR1 SGHDT, CDR2 YYEEEE. This CDR3 contains 15 residues. This CDR3 is CASSYGTGGTGELFF. The CDR3 DNA follows: TGTGCCAGCAGCTACGGGACAGGGGGCACCGGGGAGCTGTTTTTT.

The sample holds a few counts of this clonotype. The chain joins TRBV12-3 or TRBV12-4 to TRBJ2-3; D perhaps matches TRBD1 (5 bases). The CDR3 is 14 residues long. V lost 3 bases, J lost 3 bases, and 10 bases lay in between. This chain's CDR3 is CASSFGRETDTQYF. The CDR3 DNA reads as TGTGCCAGCAGTTTCGGCAGGGAAACAGATACGCAGTATTTT.

CDR3 sequence reads: CASSQNNYGYTF. The CDR3 coding sequence is TGTGCCAGCAGTCAGAATAACTATGGCTACACCTTC. The gene calls are TRBV7-9 and TRBJ1-2; no definite D call. The CDR3 is 12 amino acids. Germline CDR1 reads SEHNR; CDR2 reads FQNEAQ (reference sequence). V was pared by 6 bases and J by 1 base, with 6 bases between.

This rearrangement joins TRBV12-3 or TRBV12-4 to TRBJ2-5, with a tentative D call TRBD1 (5 bases). This CDR3 has 15 amino acids. V shed 3 bases and J shed 0 bases, with 11 bases lying between them. DNA of the CDR3: TGTGCCAGCAGTTTGTTGGCAGGGTACCAAGAGACCCAGTACTTC. It yields the protein CASSLLAGYQETQYF.

The V gene is TRBV7-3, the J gene TRBJ2-2; 12 bases agree with TRBD2. Per the germline V gene, CDR1 is SGHTA and CDR2 is FQGTGA. V trimming: 2 bases; J trimming: 0 bases; junction bases outside the gene matches: 1. This CDR3 is built from 17 residues. The CDR3 DNA is TGTGCCAGCAGCTTACCTAGCGGGGGGGCGAACACCGGGGAGCTGTTTTTT. Encoded protein: CASSLPSGGANTGELFF.

The J gene is TRBJ2-3, the V gene TRBV7-9, with D unclear. The germline V gene has CDR1 SEHNR and CDR2 FQNEAQ (reference sequence). Trimming stripped 0 bases from V and 4 bases from J, with 5 bases between. The CDR3 totals 13 residues. CDR3 protein: CASSLAQADTQYF. CDR3 nucleotide sequence: TGTGCCAGCAGCTTAGCACAAGCAGATACGCAGTATTTT.

The chain joins TRBV20-1 to TRBJ2-1; TRBD1 agrees at 8 bases. Losses at the gene ends were 4 bases for V and 4 bases for J; bases not matched to a gene: 15. The CDR3 totals 17 residues. CDR1 DFQATT and CDR2 SNEGSKA come from the germline V gene (reference sequence). The CDR3 reads CSANGISLDRAYNEQFF. The CDR3 DNA is TGCAGTGCTAACGGGATATCTTTGGACAGGGCTTACAATGAGCAGTTCTTC.

This clonotype has a handful of counts. J is TRBJ2-5 and V is TRBV4-1; 9 bases are shared with TRBD1. The CDR3 is 17 amino acids. Trimming took 3 bases from V and 2 from J; bases not matched to a gene: 10. Per germline, CDR1 MGHRA and CDR2 YSYEKL. The CDR3 protein is CASSHTQTTGGQETQYF. CDR3 sequence (DNA): TGCGCCAGCAGCCACACCCAGACGACAGGGGGACAAGAGACCCAGTACTTC.

There are a few counts of this clonotype. The rearrangement joins TRBV20-1 to TRBJ2-3; TRBD2 matches at 13 bases. Germline values: CDR1 DFQATT, CDR2 SNEGSKA (reference sequence). There are 17 residues in the CDR3. With 5 bases clipped from V and 4 bases from J, the junction kept 12 bases outside the gene matches. CDR3: CSAFGLAGAEAADTQYF. CDR3 nucleotide sequence: TGCAGTGCTTTCGGACTAGCGGGGGCTGAGGCGGCAGATACGCAGTATTTT.

This clonotype was counted only a few times. The chain joins TRBV5-1 to TRBJ2-1; 7 nucleotides match TRBD2. The CDR3 contains 13 residues. V lost 4 bases to trimming and J lost 6 bases; unmatched junction nucleotides: 4. Germline-derived CDR1 and CDR2 are SGHRS and YFSETQ. The CDR3 is CASSPGEGNEQFF. The CDR3, as DNA: TGCGCCAGCAGCCCCGGGGAGGGCAATGAGCAGTTCTTC.

J is TRBJ2-3 and V is TRBV12-3 or TRBV12-4; possibly TRBD1 or TRBD2 for D (5 bases each). The CDR3 is 14 amino acids. The germline V and J ends were trimmed by 4 bases and 8 bases, with 16 bases remaining between them. CDR3 nucleotide sequence: TGTGCCAGCAGTTGGGTGGGGGAGCTGGGTACGCAGTATTTT. It translates to CASSWVGELGTQYF.

The V gene is TRBV5-8, the J gene TRBJ2-2; tentatively, D is TRBD2 (6 bases). Trimming removed 9 bases from V and 5 bases from J, with 17 bases in between. This CDR3 has 14 amino acids. Germline V gene data show CDR1 as SGHTS and CDR2 as YDEGEE. The CDR3 bases are TGTGCCATCAGATCCGGGACTGCAACCGGGGAGCTGTTTTTT. Its translation: CAIRSGTATGELFF.

The genes are TRBV19 and TRBJ2-2; D not resolved. The V end lost 3 bases, the J end lost 6 bases, and 11 bases lay between the germline ends. Looked up from germline, CDR1 is LNHDA and CDR2 is SQIVND (reference sequence). The CDR3 consists of 14 residues. For the CDR3, the DNA is TGTGCCAGTAGTATTGTTGGGTTCGCCGGGGAGCTGTTTTTT. Translation gives CASSIVGFAGELFF.

This chain uses TRBV13 with TRBJ2-7; TRBD2 is a possible D gene (5 bases). CDR1 and CDR2 (germline): PRHDT, FYEKMQ (reference sequence). Trimming pared 3 bases from V and 7 bases from J, leaving 19 bases between. The CDR3 loop spans 15 amino acids. CDR3 DNA: TGTGCCAGCAGCTTTTGGTCCCGGGGTCTGGGGGAGCAGTACTTC. Its translation: CASSFWSRGLGEQYF.

This sequence joins TRBV24-1 and TRBJ2-2; D possibly corresponds to TRBD2 (6 bases). Germline CDR1 reads KGHDR; CDR2 reads SFDVKD. V was trimmed by 8 bases and J by 7 bases, leaving 10 bases between them. The CDR3 totals 12 residues. Here the CDR3 reads CATTGEFGELFF. The CDR3 DNA follows: TGTGCCACCACGGGGGAATTCGGGGAGCTGTTTTTT.

The J gene is TRBJ2-7, the V gene TRBV5-6, with 8 bases that match TRBD2. CDR3 length: 16 residues. V lost 0 bases, J lost 0 bases, and 5 bases stayed unmatched. The germline gives CDR1 SGHDT, CDR2 YYEEEE. The CDR3 nucleotides read TGTGCCAGCAGCTTGGCCAGCGGGGGCATCTCCTACGAGCAGTACTTC. This translates into CASSLASGGISYEQYF.

This clonotype occurred a few times. A junction boundary mismatches the germline segment, possibly from a read error. The rearrangement links TRBV2 to TRBJ2-5; the D gene is possibly TRBD2 (5 bases). The CDR3 spans 10 residues. Germline V gene sequence: CDR1 SNHLY, CDR2 FYNNEI. The CDR3 loop is CASSQGEGIF. The CDR3 bases are TGTGCCAGCAGCCAAGGAGAGGGTATCTTC.

The chain links TRBV20-1 to TRBJ2-1; weak D call: TRBD1 (5 bases). CDR3 length equals 14 residues. V dropped 4 bases and J dropped 0 bases, with 10 bases sitting between them. CDR1 and CDR2 (germline): DFQATT, SNEGSKA (reference sequence). This CDR3 is CSANSDTSYNEQFF. The DNA for the CDR3 is TGCAGTGCTAATTCGGACACCTCCTACAATGAGCAGTTCTTC.

This clonotype occurred a few times. The V and J genes are TRBV12-3 or TRBV12-4 and TRBJ2-7, with D perhaps TRBD1 (8 bases). Trimming removed 5 bases at V and 3 bases at J, with 14 bases between. The CDR3 has 14 residues. The DNA for the CDR3 is TGTGCCAGCAGTCCGACAGGGGAGGGCTACGAGCAGTACTTC. It encodes CASSPTGEGYEQYF.

This clonotype occurred a few times. This chain joins TRBV9 and TRBJ2-7; TRBD1 matches at 10 bases. This CDR3 has 14 residues. The V gene end was trimmed by 10 bases and the J gene end by 2 bases; junction bases not matched to a gene: 9. The germline V gene has CDR1 SGDLS and CDR2 YYNGEE. In DNA form, the CDR3 reads TGTGCCCGGGACAGGGGAACGGGAGCCTACGAGCAGTACTTC. Protein product: CARDRGTGAYEQYF.

The V gene is TRBV3-1, the J gene TRBJ2-4; D gene uncertain. V lost 1 base, J lost 8 bases, and 15 bases lay in between. The length of the CDR3 is 15 residues. Germline-derived CDR1 and CDR2 are LGHDT and YNNKEL (reference sequence). The CDR3 spells CASSQAFLGLDIQYF. For the CDR3, the DNA is TGTGCCAGCAGCCAAGCCTTCTTAGGGTTAGACATTCAGTACTTC.

The chain's CDR3 is CSAREASGGYEQYF. Here the CDR3 DNA reads TGCAGTGCTAGGGAGGCTAGCGGGGGCTACGAGCAGTACTTC. The rearrangement links TRBV20-1 to TRBJ2-7, with 10 bases aligning to TRBD2. The CDR3 is made up of 14 amino acids. Germline V lookup: CDR1 DFQATT, CDR2 SNEGSKA (reference sequence). The ends lost 3 bases at V and 3 bases at J; junction bases unmatched: 5.

The chain employs TRBV21-1 and TRBJ2-7; TRBD2, the table's D call, was not compared with the DNA. TRBV21-1 corresponds to a pseudogene. This CDR3 is built from 17 residues. The CDR3 DNA is TGTGCCAGCAGCAAATTTTTCGGGGGCCTAGCGGGGGTCATAGTCGACTTC. It is translated as CASSKFFGGLAGVIVDF.